The subject of this entry is one T cell receptor beta chain. Germline V CDR1 and CDR2: MGHRA, YSYEKL. V was pared by 2 bases and J by 6 bases, with 12 bases of the junction left unmatched. This CDR3 spans 17 amino acids. The source of the sample is a study of blood T cell repertoires in COVID-19. Study at large: Nucleic acid was either cDNA or gDNA, and it came from T cells, B-cell-depleted T cells, or PBMCs.

Libraries were prepared by immunoSEQ multiplex PCR; TCRdb keeps only in-frame clonotypes and omits some of them. The sample consists of over 200,000 clones, 80% to 90% of them appearing once. The TCR sequence derives from a man younger than 30 who had recovered from COVID-19. V usage is TRBV4-1 and J usage is TRBJ2-1, with 8 bases fitting TRBD2. Sequencing was carried out using PBMCs or T cells enriched from blood (not recorded which). CDR3 amino acids: CASSQLHGASGLNEQFF. CDR3 in DNA: TGCGCCAGCAGCCAATTACACGGGGCTAGCGGGCTCAATGAGCAGTTCTTC.